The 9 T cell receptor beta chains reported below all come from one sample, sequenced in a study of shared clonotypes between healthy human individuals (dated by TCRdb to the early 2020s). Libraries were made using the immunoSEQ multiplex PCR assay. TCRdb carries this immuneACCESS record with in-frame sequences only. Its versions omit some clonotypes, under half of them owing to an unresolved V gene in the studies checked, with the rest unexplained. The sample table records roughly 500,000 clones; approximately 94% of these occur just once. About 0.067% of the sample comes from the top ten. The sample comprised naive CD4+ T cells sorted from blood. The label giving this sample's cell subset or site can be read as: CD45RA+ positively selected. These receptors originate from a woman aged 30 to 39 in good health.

Here the CDR3 DNA reads TGTGCCACCAGCAGAGCCCAGGGGGCTAACTATGGCTACACCTTC. Translating gives CATSRAQGANYGYTF. The chain is built from TRBV15 and TRBJ1-2; TRBD1 agrees at 7 bases. CDR1 LNHNV and CDR2 YYDKDF come from the germline V gene (reference sequence). Losses at the gene ends were 1 base for V and 0 bases for J; bases not matched to a gene: 2. The CDR3 totals 15 residues.

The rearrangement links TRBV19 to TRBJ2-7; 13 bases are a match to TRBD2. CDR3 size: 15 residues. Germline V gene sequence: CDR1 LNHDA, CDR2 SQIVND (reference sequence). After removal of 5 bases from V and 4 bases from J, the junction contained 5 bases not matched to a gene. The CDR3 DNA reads TGTGCCAGTAGTCCCTCGGGACTAGCGGGATACGAGCAGTACTTC. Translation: CASSPSGLAGYEQYF.

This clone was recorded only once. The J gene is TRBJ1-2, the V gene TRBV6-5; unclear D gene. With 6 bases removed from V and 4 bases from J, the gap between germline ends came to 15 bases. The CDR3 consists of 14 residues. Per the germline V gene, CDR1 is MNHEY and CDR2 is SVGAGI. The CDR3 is CASRYRVNVYGYTF. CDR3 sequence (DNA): TGTGCCAGCAGGTACAGAGTTAACGTCTATGGCTACACCTTC.

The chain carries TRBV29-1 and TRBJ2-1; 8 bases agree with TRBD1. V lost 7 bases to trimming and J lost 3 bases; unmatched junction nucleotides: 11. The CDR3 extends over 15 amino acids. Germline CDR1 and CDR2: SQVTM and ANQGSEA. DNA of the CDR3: TGCAGCGACGCCACAGCAGGGGGCTACTACAATGAGCAGTTCTTC. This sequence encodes CSDATAGGYYNEQFF.

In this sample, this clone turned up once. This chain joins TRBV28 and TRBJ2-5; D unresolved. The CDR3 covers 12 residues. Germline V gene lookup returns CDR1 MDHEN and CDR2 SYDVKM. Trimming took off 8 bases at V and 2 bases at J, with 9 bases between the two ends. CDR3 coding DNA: TGTGCCAGCTTGGACGTACAAGAGACCCAGTACTTC. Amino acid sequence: CASLDVQETQYF.

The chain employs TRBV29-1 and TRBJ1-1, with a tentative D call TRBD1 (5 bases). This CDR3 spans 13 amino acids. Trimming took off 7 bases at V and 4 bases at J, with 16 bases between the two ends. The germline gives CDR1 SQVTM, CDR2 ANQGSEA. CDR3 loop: CSAGPYRSTEAFF. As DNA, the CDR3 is TGCAGCGCCGGGCCGTACAGGAGCACTGAAGCTTTCTTT. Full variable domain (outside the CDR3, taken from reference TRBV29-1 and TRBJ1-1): SAVISQKPSRDICQRGTSLTIQCQVDSQVTMMFWYRQQPGQSLTLIATANQGSEATYESGFVIDKFPISRPNLTFSTLTVSNMSPEDSSIYLCSAGPYRSTEAFFGQGTRLTVV.

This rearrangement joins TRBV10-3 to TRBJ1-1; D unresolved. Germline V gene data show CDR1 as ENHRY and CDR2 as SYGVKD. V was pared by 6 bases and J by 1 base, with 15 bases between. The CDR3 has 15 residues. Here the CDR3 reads CAISSSAGGNTEAFF. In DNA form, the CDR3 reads TGTGCCATCAGCTCCAGTGCCGGAGGGAACACTGAAGCTTTCTTT.

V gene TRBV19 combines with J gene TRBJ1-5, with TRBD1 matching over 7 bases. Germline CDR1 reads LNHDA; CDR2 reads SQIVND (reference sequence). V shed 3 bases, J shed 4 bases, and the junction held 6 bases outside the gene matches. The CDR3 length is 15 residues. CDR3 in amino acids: CASSIQGGLNQPQHF. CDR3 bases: TGTGCCAGTAGTATTCAGGGGGGCTTAAATCAGCCCCAGCATTTT.

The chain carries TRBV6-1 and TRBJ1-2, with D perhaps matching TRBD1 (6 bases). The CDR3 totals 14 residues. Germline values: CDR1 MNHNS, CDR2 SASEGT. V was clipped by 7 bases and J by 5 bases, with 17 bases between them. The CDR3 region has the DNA TGTGCCAGCATAAGCCGACAGGATATGTATGGCTACACCTTC. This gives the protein CASISRQDMYGYTF.